Listed below are T cell receptor beta chains from one sample, sequenced in a study of blood T cell repertoires in COVID-19. TCRdb keeps only in-frame clones here, not all; method: immunoSEQ multiplex PCR. The sample contains 150,000 to 190,000 clones, approximately 81% of which appear only once. What was sequenced was peripheral blood. These receptors originate from a woman aged 55-69 years with COVID-19, enrolled during active disease. CDR3s include the opening cysteine and the closing phenylalanine or tryptophan. The D gene is left open where the match is weak. Only some rows state a clone size, as once, few, many or a class for expanded clones.

D	J	V	size	DNA	CDR3
-	TRBJ1-5	TRBV3-1/TRBV3-2	-	TGTGCCAGCAGCCCCCTTGGAGGGAGCAATCAGCCCCAGCATTTT	CASSPLGGSNQPQHF
-	TRBJ1-1	TRBV15	-	TGTGCCACCAGCAGACCCCAGGACAGTGCGAACACTGAAGCTTTCTTT	CATSRPQDSANTEAFF
TRBD1	TRBJ1-3	TRBV18	once	TGTGCCAGCTCACCACAGGGGGCCGGAAACACCATATATTTT	CASSPQGAGNTIYF
TRBD1	TRBJ1-2	TRBV11-2	-	TGTGCCAGCAGCCGAATAACAGGGGTTGGCTATGGCTACACCTTC	CASSRITGVGYGYTF
TRBD1	TRBJ1-2	TRBV7-9	-	TGTGCCAGCAGCCCGACGACAGGGGGCAATGGCTACACCTTC	CASSPTTGGNGYTF
TRBD1	TRBJ1-2	TRBV18	-	TGTGCCAGCTCACCATTGGATCCCCGAACAGGGGGAGGAGGTGGCTACACCTTC	CASSPLDPRTGGGGGYTF
-	TRBJ1-6	TRBV7-3	-	TGTGCCAGCAGCTTAACAGGGGAAGGGAATTCACCCCTCCACTTT	CASSLTGEGNSPLHF
-	TRBJ2-3	TRBV5-8	-	TGTGCCAGCAGCTTTGGGCAGCCCACAGATACGCAGTATTTT	CASSFGQPTDTQYF
TRBD1	TRBJ1-5	TRBV10-2	-	TGCGCCAGCAGTTCCGGGACAGGGGGCGCGAGCAATCAGCCCCAGCATTTT	CASSSGTGGASNQPQHF
-	TRBJ2-5	TRBV9	few	TGTGCCAGCAGCGTAGGACGCAGGGGCCAAGAGACCCAGTACTTC	CASSVGRRGQETQYF
-	TRBJ2-3	TRBV5-1	-	TGCGCCAGCAGCCCGACAGCGACCACAGATACGCAGTATTTT	CASSPTATTDTQYF
-	TRBJ1-3	TRBV7-8	-	TGTGCCAGCAGCTTAGGGCTAGTTACAGGGACTGGAAACACCATATATTTT	CASSLGLVTGTGNTIYF
-	TRBJ1-1	TRBV18	-	TGTGCCAGCTCACCACTGCAGGGGATTAACACTGAAGCTTTCTTT	CASSPLQGINTEAFF
-	TRBJ1-4	TRBV28	-	TGTGCCAGCAGTTTATCTGGGGCTAGGAAAGAAAAACTGTTTTTT	CASSLSGARKEKLFF
-	TRBJ2-3	TRBV30	few	TGTGCCTGGAGTGTGGGCCCCACAGATACGCAGTATTTT	CAWSVGPTDTQYF
-	TRBJ2-7	TRBV12-3/TRBV12-4	-	TGTGCCAGCAGTTTACCTCCCACAGGCGAGCAGTACTTC	CASSLPPTGEQYF
-	TRBJ2-5	TRBV30	-	TGTGCCTGGAGTGTACGGGAGACCCAGTACTTC	CAWSVRETQYF
TRBD1	TRBJ1-4	TRBV2	-	TGTGCCAGCAGTGTTGGACGAGGGGGCCGGTCTGAAAAACTGTTTTTT	CASSVGRGGRSEKLFF
-	TRBJ1-2	TRBV7-3	-	TGTGCCAGCAGCTTAAGTGCAGGGCGAGGCTACACCTTC	CASSLSAGRGYTF
TRBD1	TRBJ1-2	TRBV15	-	TGTGCCACCAGCAGTCCCGGGACAGGGGACTATGGCTACACCTTC	CATSSPGTGDYGYTF
-	TRBJ1-1	TRBV10-3	-	TGTGCCATCAGTGGGTCAGGGGACACTGAAGCTTTCTTT	CAISGSGDTEAFF
TRBD1	TRBJ2-2	TRBV10-3	-	TGTGCCATCAGTGACCCGCGGGACAGGGGGTCAGGGGAGCTGTTTTTT	CAISDPRDRGSGELFF
-	TRBJ1-2	TRBV7-3	-	TGTGCCAGCAGCTTAACCCCTTCTCCCTCGCTGCGAGATGGCTACACCTTC	CASSLTPSPSLRDGYTF
-	TRBJ2-1	TRBV3-1/TRBV3-2	-	TGTGCCAGCAGCCGGCGGCAGAATGACTTTGAGCAGTTCTTC	CASSRRQNDFEQFF
TRBD1	TRBJ1-4	TRBV19	-	TGTGCCAGTAGTACCTATCAGACAGGGGGCGCCGGCCAAAAACTGTTTTTT	CASSTYQTGGAGQKLFF
TRBD1	TRBJ1-1	TRBV6-6	-	TGTGCCAGCAGATCACGGGACAGGCCTATAGAAGCTTTCTTT	CASRSRDRPIEAFF
-	TRBJ1-3	TRBV5-1	-	TGCGCCAGCAGCTTGGACCGGAGCTCTGGAAACACCATATATTTT	CASSLDRSSGNTIYF
-	TRBJ1-5	TRBV27	-	TGTGCCAGCAGTTTCCTTGGACAGCTCAATCAGCCCCAGCATTTT	CASSFLGQLNQPQHF
-	TRBJ1-4	TRBV10-3	-	TGTGCCACCCGACAGGCAACTAATGAAAAACTGTTTTTT	CATRQATNEKLFF
TRBD2	TRBJ2-2	TRBV5-1	-	TGCGCCAGCAGCTTGGAGGGGCCAAGGGAGGGCACCGGGGAGCTGTTTTTT	CASSLEGPREGTGELFF
-	TRBJ1-1	TRBV27	-	TGTGCCAGCAGTTTATCAGGGGTTAGGAACACTGAAGCTTTCTTT	CASSLSGVRNTEAFF
-	TRBJ1-2	TRBV9	once	TGTGCCAGCAGTAGTGACAGAAACTATGGCTACACCTTC	CASSSDRNYGYTF
TRBD1	TRBJ2-2	TRBV18	-	TGTGCCAGCTCAAACAGGGGCGACACCGGGGAGCTGTTTTTT	CASSNRGDTGELFF
TRBD1	TRBJ1-1	TRBV6-5	-	TGTGCCAGCAGTTACAAAAGGACAGGGTACACTGAAGCTTTCTTT	CASSYKRTGYTEAFF
-	TRBJ1-1	TRBV5-1	-	TGCGCCAGCAGTCAGACTACCATGAACACTGAAGCTTTCTTT	CASSQTTMNTEAFF
TRBD1	TRBJ1-2	TRBV5-6	few	TGTGCCAGCAGCTTGGATCAGGGGGCCTATGGCTACACCTTC	CASSLDQGAYGYTF
-	TRBJ2-1	TRBV5-1	-	TGCGCCAGCAGCTTGTATGTTCTCAGCTCCTACAATGAGCAGTTCTTC	CASSLYVLSSYNEQFF
TRBD1	TRBJ1-5	TRBV24-1	-	TGTGCCACCAGTGATCGGACAGGGGGCGGTGGTCAGCCCCAGCATTTT	CATSDRTGGGGQPQHF
-	TRBJ2-6	TRBV5-5	few	TGTGCCAGCAGCTTCCCGGGAGCAGGGGCCAACGTCCTGACTTTC	CASSFPGAGANVLTF
-	TRBJ1-2	TRBV6-5	once	TGTGCCAGCACCCCAGCAACAGCAGCTAACTATGGCTACACCTTC	CASTPATAANYGYTF
-	TRBJ1-1	TRBV9	-	TGTGCCAGCAGCACACGCCTTGATGGGGCAAGCACTGAAGCTTTCTTT	CASSTRLDGASTEAFF
-	TRBJ1-5	TRBV6-7	once	TGTGCCAGCCCCTACGGGGAGGGGTGGTCAAATCAGCCCCAGCATTTT	CASPYGEGWSNQPQHF
TRBD2	TRBJ2-7	TRBV3-1/TRBV3-2	-	TGTGCCAGCAGCCAGCTAGCGGGAGTATCGTGGGAGCAGTACTTC	CASSQLAGVSWEQYF
TRBD1	TRBJ1-2	TRBV6-5	-	TGTGCCAGCAGCCAGGACAGGCTCTATGGCTACACCTTC	CASSQDRLYGYTF
TRBD1	TRBJ1-5	TRBV2	-	TGTGCCAGCAGTCGGACAGGGAGTAGCAATCAGCCCCAGCATTTT	CASSRTGSSNQPQHF
-	TRBJ1-1	TRBV11-2	-	TGTGCCAGCAGCCCGCCCCCGACTCACATGAACACTGAAGCTTTCTTT	CASSPPPTHMNTEAFF